This T cell receptor beta chain emerged from a study of cytomegalovirus exposure and HLA in healthy donors. At the level of the study: Early released data comprised some 85 million unique TCRs from HLA-typed donors. Of the donors genotyped, about 410 in all, 65% to 90% fell in the Caucasian-associated ancestry cluster. Study-level results: Associated with cytomegalovirus, according to the listing, were fewer than 200 TCR beta chains. Later analysis showed most CMV-associated TCR beta chains appearing HLA-restricted.

Concerning this clone: Its antigen is currently unknown.

The trim removed 1 base at V and 0 bases at J, leaving 4 bases unmatched. The germline V gene encodes CDR1 LNHDA and CDR2 SQIVND (reference sequence). The CDR3 loop spans 16 amino acids. Vbeta (60) and Jbeta (13) primers were used in the PCR. Some clones are missing from TCRdb's copy, which holds only in-frame ones; the method was immunoSEQ multiplex PCR. This table has fewer than 300,000 clones, approximately 90% appearing once. Sequencing was done on a sample of PBMCs. This chain links TRBV19 with TRBJ1-2; TRBD1 aligns across 8 bases. The sequence derives from a man between 40 and 49 years old in good health and CMV-seropositive. CDR3 amino acids: CASSIGTGPSNYGYTF. The CDR3 DNA follows: TGTGCCAGTAGTATAGGGACAGGGCCTTCTAACTATGGCTACACCTTC.